The 4 T cell receptor beta chains below come from one sample, sequenced in a study of TIL therapy for anti-PD-1-resistant metastatic lung cancer. Sequencing used immunoSEQ v3. Libraries were prepared by immunoSEQ multiplex PCR; TCRdb keeps only in-frame clonotypes and omits some of them. Counted here are approximately 50,000 clones, 75% to 85% occurring once; the ten biggest clones make up roughly 3%. Time point noted: pre-treatment sample, taken before nivolumab and TIL therapy. Material: blood, obtained at baseline. The source of these receptors is a person aged 25 to 79 with non-small cell lung cancer.

This clone was seen only once. The genes are TRBV4-1 and TRBJ2-1; D is ambiguous. CDR3 size: 16 residues. The V end lost 4 bases, the J end lost 3 bases, and 16 bases lay between the germline ends. The germline V gene encodes CDR1 MGHRA and CDR2 YSYEKL. CDR3 protein: CASSLYRAGDYNEQFF. CDR3 in DNA: TGCGCCAGCAGCCTTTATAGGGCCGGAGACTACAATGAGCAGTTCTTC.

This clone showed up just once. The rearrangement links TRBV9 to TRBJ2-1, with 8 nucleotides matching TRBD1. Looked up from germline, CDR1 is SGDLS and CDR2 is YYNGEE. Losses at the gene ends were 4 bases for V and 7 bases for J; bases not matched to a gene: 13. The CDR3 contains 16 residues. The CDR3 is CASSPQERTGRNEQFF. In DNA form, the CDR3 reads TGTGCCAGCAGCCCCCAAGAGCGGACAGGGAGGAATGAGCAGTTCTTC.

By share, this clone ranks as medium-sized (0.01 to 0.1%). V usage is TRBV3-1 (or the pseudogene TRBV3-2) and J usage is TRBJ2-3; TRBD2 matches at 12 bases. The CDR3 runs to 15 residues. Germline lookup yields CDR1 LGHDT and CDR2 YNNKEL (reference sequence). Germline trimming cut 4 bases from V and 3 bases from J; bases unmatched to any gene: 2. The CDR3 nucleotides read TGTGCCAGCAGCCCGGGACTAGCGGGTACAGATACGCAGTATTTT. This gives the protein CASSPGLAGTDTQYF.

The chain uses TRBV3-1 (or the pseudogene TRBV3-2) and TRBJ2-7, with D perhaps given as TRBD1 or TRBD2 (5 bases each). Germline V gives CDR1 LGHDT, CDR2 YNNKEL (reference sequence). V shed 2 bases and J shed 2 bases, with 13 bases lying between them. The CDR3 has 15 amino acids. In DNA form, the CDR3 reads TGTGCCAGCAGCCAAACCGGGACGCCTACCTACGAGCAGTACTTC. It yields the protein CASSQTGTPTYEQYF.